Below are 26 T cell receptor beta chains sequenced from a single sample in a study of neurological immune-mediated disorders. TCRdb redid the calling of the 5' RACE reads with MiXCR, one entry per CDR3 protein. The sample lists under 70,000 distinct CDR3 sequences, roughly 5.5% occurring once. The sample was PBMCs. Receptors were obtained from a young woman with multiple sclerosis.

This clonotype has at least ten counts. The chain has TRBV20-1 and TRBJ2-1, with 7 nucleotides matching TRBD2. The CDR3 is 14 amino acids. Germline V gene lookup returns CDR1 DFQATT and CDR2 SNEGSKA (reference sequence). J was trimmed by 3 bases and V by 0 bases; bases with no gene match: 2. CDR3 in amino acids: CSAREGTNYNEQFF. In nucleotides, the CDR3 is TGCAGTGCTAGAGAGGGGACTAACTACAATGAGCAGTTCTTC.

Many counts were recorded for this clonotype. J is TRBJ1-1 and V is TRBV12-3 or TRBV12-4; weak D call: TRBD1 (6 bases). This CDR3 contains 13 residues. V was pared by 6 bases and J by 1 base, with 9 bases between. The CDR3 loop reads CASRGGGNTEAFF. In nucleotides, the CDR3 is TGTGCCAGCAGGGGAGGGGGGAACACTGAAGCTTTCTTT.

This clonotype has a handful of counts. The gene calls are TRBV5-8 and TRBJ1-2; 9 positions agree with TRBD1. Germline CDR1 is SGHTS and CDR2 is YDEGEE. V gave up 4 bases and J gave up 3 bases; unmatched junction bases: 7. The CDR3 is made up of 15 amino acids. The chain's CDR3 is CASSPGQGRDYGYTF. The CDR3 DNA sequence: TGTGCCAGCAGCCCGGGACAGGGTAGGGACTATGGCTACACCTTC.

This clonotype was observed many times. The rearrangement uses TRBV12-3 or TRBV12-4 and TRBJ1-2; D might be TRBD1 (5 bases). The CDR3 is 14 residues long. The germline V and J ends were trimmed by 3 bases and 2 bases, with 10 bases remaining between them. In DNA, the CDR3 is TGTGCCAGCAGTTTCGGGGACGGAAACTATGGCTACACCTTC. This translates into CASSFGDGNYGYTF.

This clonotype was seen ten or more times. V and J are TRBV6-2 or TRBV6-3 and TRBJ1-2; TRBD1 might be the D (6 bases). This CDR3 region has 13 residues. Germline V lookup: CDR1 MNHEY, CDR2 SVGEGT. V was shortened by 2 bases and J by 4 bases, with 8 bases between the two germline ends. This chain's CDR3 is CASSYGQLYGYTF. As DNA, the CDR3 is TGTGCCAGCAGTTACGGACAGCTCTATGGCTACACCTTC.

This clonotype came up a few times. This chain connects TRBV7-9 to TRBJ1-2; TRBD1 might be the D (6 bases). This CDR3 is 15 amino acids long. V was trimmed by 2 bases and J by 2 bases, leaving 12 bases between them. Germline loops: CDR1 SEHNR, CDR2 FQNEAQ (reference sequence). CDR3 DNA sequence: TGTGCCAGCAGCTTAAGTGGGGGCCCCAACTATGGCTACACCTTC. It translates to CASSLSGGPNYGYTF.

The table lists this clonotype with many counts. One junction end does not reproduce the germline sequence, and a read error may be involved. This chain connects TRBV7-7 to TRBJ2-1; TRBD2 matches at 14 bases. The CDR3 length is 15 residues. Germline V gene lookup returns CDR1 SSHAT and CDR2 FNYEAQ (reference sequence). The chain's CDR3 is CASSRLAGGRNEQFF. In nucleotides, the CDR3 is TGTGCTAGCAGCAGACTAGCGGGGGGGCGCAATGAGCAGTTCTTC.

The genes are TRBV4-2 and TRBJ2-1, with 7 positions matching TRBD1. Losses at the gene ends were 0 bases for V and 12 bases for J; bases not matched to a gene: 5. CDR3 length equals 13 residues. Germline V lookup: CDR1 LGHNA, CDR2 YNFKEQ. CDR3 loop: CASSQDVQGLQFF. The CDR3 nucleotides are TGTGCCAGCAGCCAAGATGTACAGGGGTTGCAGTTCTTC.

This clonotype was observed many times. The chain is built from TRBV11-2 and TRBJ2-1, with unresolved D. Trimming took off 5 bases at V and 6 bases at J, with 11 bases between the two ends. Germline CDR1 reads SGHAT; CDR2 reads FQNNGV. The CDR3 totals 13 residues. CDR3 DNA sequence: TGTGCCAGCAGCCTCCTGACCTCCAATGAGCAGTTCTTC. Protein product: CASSLLTSNEQFF.

As concerns this clonotype: A much larger clone lies a single base off, so this may be a read error. J is TRBJ1-6 and V is TRBV15, with no clear D. The length of the CDR3 is 14 residues. Per the germline V gene, CDR1 is LNHNV and CDR2 is YYDKDF (reference sequence). The V gene lost 1 base and the J gene lost 5 bases, with 6 bases spanning the gap. As DNA, the CDR3 is TGTGCCACCAGCAGAGCTAAGAATAATTCACCCCTCCACTTT. Translated: CATSRAKNNSPLHF. The full variable domain, in which reference TRBV15 and TRBJ1-6 provide the parts outside the CDR3, is DAMVIQNPRYQVTQFGKPVTLSCSQTLNHNVMYWYQQKSSQAPKLLFHYYDKDFNNEADTPDNFQSRRPNTSFCFLDIRSPGLGDTAMYLCATSRAKNNSPLHFGNGTRLTVT.

This clonotype was seen at least ten times. The genes are TRBV18 and TRBJ2-5; D uncertain. The CDR3 totals 15 residues. The germline V gene encodes CDR1 KGHSH and CDR2 LQKENI. V lost 4 bases and J lost 1, with 13 bases in between. The CDR3: CASSRSTTAQETQYF. CDR3 bases: TGTGCCAGCTCACGTAGCACGACCGCCCAAGAGACCCAGTACTTC.

This clonotype appeared many times. J is TRBJ2-5 and V is TRBV28; TRBD2 agrees at 8 bases. The CDR3 extends over 14 amino acids. Germline loops: CDR1 MDHEN, CDR2 SYDVKM. The ends lost 5 bases at V and 6 bases at J; junction bases unmatched: 8. Written as DNA, the CDR3 is TGTGCCAGCAGTCGAGCCGGGACTAGTAAGACCCAGTACTTC. This codes for CASSRAGTSKTQYF.

This clonotype was recorded many times. The chain joins TRBV20-1 to TRBJ2-1; 13 nucleotides match TRBD2. The CDR3 sequence is 17 residues long. Trimming took 5 bases from V and 0 from J; bases not matched to a gene: 7. The V gene's germline CDR1 is DFQATT and CDR2 SNEGSKA (reference sequence). The DNA of the CDR3 is TGCAGTGCTGATCAGACTAGCGGGGGGTCCTCCTACAATGAGCAGTTCTTC. Residues: CSADQTSGGSSYNEQFF.

This clonotype was recorded at least ten times. V and J are TRBV7-7 and TRBJ2-6; weak D call: TRBD1 (5 bases). This CDR3 is built from 12 residues. Germline CDR1 reads SSHAT; CDR2 reads FNYEAQ (reference sequence). The chain's CDR3 is CAAGSGANVLTF. For the CDR3, the DNA is TGTGCTGCAGGGTCTGGGGCCAACGTCCTGACTTTC.

This clonotype was observed many times. This CDR3 is CARSGTGQTDTQYF. CDR3 bases: TGTGCCAGGTCCGGGACAGGGCAGACAGATACGCAGTATTTT. The rearrangement links TRBV2 to TRBJ2-3; TRBD1 aligns across 9 bases. The germline V gene has CDR1 SNHLY and CDR2 FYNNEI. The CDR3 contains 14 residues. The V and J ends lost 9 bases and 3 bases, in that order; junction bases with no gene match: 7. Based on the CDR3 plus reference TRBV2 and TRBJ2-3, the full variable domain is EPEVTQTPSHQVTQMGQEVILRCVPISNHLYFYWYRQILGQKVEFLVSFYNNEISEKSEIFDDQFSVERPDGSNFTLKIRSTKLEDSAMYFCARSGTGQTDTQYFGPGTRLTVL.

A few counts support this clonotype. The chain is built from TRBV5-6 and TRBJ1-2, with D perhaps TRBD1 (5 bases). Germline assignment: CDR1 SGHDT and CDR2 YYEEEE. The CDR3 extends over 13 amino acids. V lost 1 base to trimming and J lost 5 bases, with 9 bases between them. This chain's CDR3 is CASSLTGSYGYTF. DNA of the CDR3: TGTGCCAGCAGCTTGACAGGTTCTTATGGCTACACCTTC.

This clonotype showed up many times. The rearrangement uses TRBV4-2 and TRBJ2-1, with D perhaps assigned TRBD1 or TRBD2 (5 bases each). Trimming took off 2 bases at V and 13 bases at J, with 21 bases between the two ends. Germline lookup yields CDR1 LGHNA and CDR2 YNFKEQ. This CDR3 region has 15 residues. CDR3 residues: CASSQMGDLKINQFF. In DNA, the CDR3 is TGTGCCAGCAGCCAAATGGGGGACCTCAAGATTAATCAGTTCTTC.

Ten or more counts support this clonotype. This rearrangement joins TRBV20-1 to TRBJ1-4; 8 bases line up with TRBD1. This CDR3 is built from 15 residues. The junction had 9 bases not matched to a gene; V was cut back by 2 bases and J by 7 bases. Per the germline V gene, CDR1 is DFQATT and CDR2 is SNEGSKA (reference sequence). The CDR3 DNA follows: TGCAGTGCTAGATCTGGACAGGGTGATTTTGAAAAACTGTTTTTT. It yields the protein CSARSGQGDFEKLFF.

This clonotype was recorded a few times. The gene calls are TRBV18 and TRBJ1-5, with D hard to call. Trimming removed 2 bases at V and 3 bases at J, with 11 bases between. The germline gives CDR1 KGHSH, CDR2 LQKENI. This CDR3 contains 15 residues. The CDR3: CASSPRGQNNQPQHF. DNA for the CDR3: TGTGCCAGCTCACCAAGAGGGCAGAACAATCAGCCCCAGCATTTT.

The chain has TRBV5-1 and TRBJ1-3; tentative D call: TRBD1 (5 bases). The CDR3 has 13 residues. Trimming stripped 5 bases from V and 4 bases from J, with 10 bases between. CDR1 is SGHRS and CDR2 is YFSETQ in the germline V gene. The CDR3 here is CASRPWGGNTIYF. For the CDR3, the DNA is TGCGCCAGCAGACCCTGGGGGGGAAACACCATATATTTT.

This clonotype was counted ten times or more. This chain joins TRBV7-2 and TRBJ2-1; 12 nucleotides line up with TRBD2. Germline CDR1 SGHTA, CDR2 FQGNSA. Germline trimming cut 0 bases from V and 0 bases from J; bases unmatched to any gene: 6. This CDR3 spans 19 amino acids. CDR3 sequence reads: CASSLASSGGASSYNEQFF. The CDR3 bases are TGTGCCAGCAGCTTAGCGTCTAGCGGGGGGGCGAGCTCCTACAATGAGCAGTTCTTC.

This clonotype was picked up many times. The CDR3 region is CASSSQGQEPSYEQYF. In DNA, the CDR3 is TGTGCCAGCAGCAGCCAAGGACAGGAACCTTCCTACGAGCAGTACTTC. This chain joins TRBV5-6 and TRBJ2-7; TRBD1 agrees at 7 bases. J gave up 1 base and V 4 bases, and 11 bases lay outside the gene matches. The germline gives CDR1 SGHDT, CDR2 YYEEEE. This CDR3 has 16 residues.

This clonotype appeared many times. The chain joins TRBV27 to TRBJ2-3; D is unclear. Trimming removed 6 bases from V and 4 bases from J, with 8 bases in between. CDR3 length equals 12 residues. Looked up from germline, CDR1 is MNHEY and CDR2 is SMNVEV (reference sequence). The CDR3 loop is CASRGLADTQYF. Here the CDR3 DNA reads TGTGCCAGCAGGGGTCTGGCAGATACGCAGTATTTT.

In this sample, this clonotype turned up once. CDR3 in DNA: TGCGCCAGCAGGATTTCAGGGAACACCGGGGAGCTGTTTTTT. Its protein product is CASRISGNTGELFF. The chain uses TRBV5-1 and TRBJ2-2, with unresolved D. Trimming cost V 5 bases and J 1 base, with 9 bases left between them. The CDR3 spans 14 residues. From germline, CDR1 is SGHRS and CDR2 YFSETQ.

The sample holds many counts of this clonotype. The CDR3 is CASRRTQSSTDTQYF. CDR3 coding DNA: TGCGCCAGCAGGCGGACACAGTCTAGCACAGATACGCAGTATTTT. The chain recombines TRBV5-1 with TRBJ2-3; TRBD1 is a possible D gene (5 bases). Germline V CDR1 and CDR2: SGHRS, YFSETQ. CDR3 size: 15 residues. The ends were cut back, 5 bases at V and 0 bases at J, with 13 bases in the middle.

The chain is built from TRBV5-1 and TRBJ1-4; the D is unclear. The CDR3 has 16 residues. The V gene's germline CDR1 is SGHRS and CDR2 YFSETQ. Trimming stripped 6 bases from V and 7 bases from J, with 22 bases between. The CDR3 coding sequence is TGCGCCAGCAATTCTCCCCGCGAGGGCATAGGTGAAAAACTGTTTTTT. Translating it yields CASNSPREGIGEKLFF. Supplemented by reference TRBV5-1 and TRBJ1-4, the full variable domain reads KAGVTQTPRYLIKTRGQQVTLSCSPISGHRSVSWYQQTPGQGLQFLFEYFSETQRNKGNFPGRFSGRQFSNSRSEMNVSTLELGDSALYLCASNSPREGIGEKLFFGSGTQLSVL.